This TCR beta chain was sequenced for a study of control samples from healthy donors and cancer patients. Assay: immunoSEQ multiplex PCR; the TCRdb copy retains only in-frame clones and omits some. This sample carries 110,000 to 150,000 clones, roughly 92% of them seen once, and the ten largest clones take roughly 12%. Trimming removed 3 bases from V and 5 bases from J, with 11 bases in between. Germline CDR1 is LNHDA and CDR2 is SQIVND (reference sequence). This CDR3 has 15 residues. Source material: blood. This chain connects TRBV19 to TRBJ1-6; D is ambiguous. The source is a man aged 25 to 40 in good health. The CDR3 coding sequence is TGTGCCAGTAGTATCGAGTTTGCGGATAATTCACCCCTCCACTTT. Protein: CASSIEFADNSPLHF. The complete variable domain, with remaining parts taken from reference TRBV19 and TRBJ1-6, reads DGGITQSPKYLFRKEGQNVTLSCEQNLNHDAMYWYRQDPGQGLRLIYYSQIVNDFQKGDIAEGYSVSREKKESFPLTVTSAQKNPTAFYLCASSIEFADNSPLHFGNGTRLTVT.